These 18 T cell receptor beta chains originate from one sample sequenced in a study of blood T cell repertoires in COVID-19. Only in-frame clones appear in the TCRdb table, and some are missing; sequencing was by immunoSEQ multiplex PCR. The sample lists approximately 35,000 clones; around 93% were seen once. The sample consisted of peripheral blood. These receptor sequences come from a human donor with active COVID-19. The donor label of this sample is uncertain.

This chain uses TRBV7-3 with TRBJ2-7; 8 bases align to TRBD2. Germline V CDR1 and CDR2: SGHTA, FQGTGA. The J segment lost 3 bases and the V segment lost 3 bases, leaving 7 bases of the junction unmatched. CDR3 length: 15 residues. CDR3 in DNA: TGTGCCAGCAGCTTCACGGGGGGGCAACACTACGAGCAGTACTTC. This translates into CASSFTGGQHYEQYF.

V is TRBV4-1 and J is TRBJ1-2, with TRBD1 identical over 8 bases. V shed 4 bases, J shed 1 base, and the junction held 8 bases outside the gene matches. CDR3 length: 16 residues. Germline-derived CDR1 and CDR2 are MGHRA and YSYEKL. The CDR3 loop is CASSPQGAGLNYGYTF. The CDR3 DNA reads TGCGCCAGCAGCCCTCAGGGGGCGGGTCTTAACTATGGCTACACCTTC.

This clone was observed once. This rearrangement joins TRBV7-6 to TRBJ2-3, with TRBD2 matching 10 bases. V shed 3 bases, J shed 5 bases, and the junction held 8 bases outside the gene matches. Germline CDR1 and CDR2: SGHVS and FNYEAQ. The CDR3 length is 16 residues. The chain's CDR3 is CASSFFLAGVLDTQYF. The CDR3, as DNA: TGTGCCAGCAGCTTCTTTCTAGCGGGAGTATTAGATACGCAGTATTTT.

The V call is TRBV3-1 (or the pseudogene TRBV3-2), the J call TRBJ2-3, with 10 bases fitting TRBD2. V was pared by 4 bases and J by 2 bases, with 6 bases of the junction left unmatched. Germline assignment: CDR1 LGHDT and CDR2 YNNKEL (reference sequence). This CDR3 is built from 16 residues. CDR3 sequence: CASSPRSGGPTDTQYF. CDR3 nucleotide sequence: TGTGCCAGCAGCCCCCGTAGCGGGGGGCCCACAGATACGCAGTATTTT.

The chain has TRBV7-6 and TRBJ2-5; 15 bases agree with TRBD2. The CDR3 sequence is 15 residues long. CDR1 and CDR2 from the germline V gene are SGHVS and FNYEAQ. V was pared by 5 bases and J by 4 bases, with 2 bases of the junction left unmatched. The CDR3 DNA reads as TGTGCCAGCAGCCGGACTAGCGGGGGGGGAGAGACCCAGTACTTC. This encodes CASSRTSGGGETQYF.

This chain joins TRBV11-2 and TRBJ2-5, with TRBD2 matching over 11 bases. The CDR3 sequence is 15 residues long. V trimming: 5 bases; J trimming: 2 bases; junction bases outside the gene matches: 4. CDR1 SGHAT and CDR2 FQNNGV come from the germline V gene. The CDR3 DNA reads as TGTGCCAGCAGCACTAGCGGGGGAGCTCAAGAGACCCAGTACTTC. As protein: CASSTSGGAQETQYF.

This clone has just a few counts. The chain combines TRBV12-5 with TRBJ2-2, with a tentative D call TRBD2 (6 bases). Trimming left V 10 bases short and J 2 bases short, with 14 bases between. Germline CDR1 LGHNT, CDR2 FRNRAP. This CDR3 is built from 14 residues. CDR3 residues: CATTPGTNTGELFF. In DNA, the CDR3 is TGTGCTACTACGCCCGGGACTAACACCGGGGAGCTGTTTTTT.

The rearrangement joins TRBV2 to TRBJ2-3; D ambiguous. Germline CDR1 SNHLY, CDR2 FYNNEI. The CDR3 runs 12 residues. V was cut by 6 bases and J by 5 bases, with 9 bases left in between. The CDR3 DNA follows: TGTGCCAGCAGGGGCCAAAGAGATACGCAGTATTTT. Residues: CASRGQRDTQYF. Looking up the rest from reference TRBV2 and TRBJ2-3 gives the full variable domain: EPEVTQTPSHQVTQMGQEVILRCVPISNHLYFYWYRQILGQKVEFLVSFYNNEISEKSEIFDDQFSVERPDGSNFTLKIRSTKLEDSAMYFCASRGQRDTQYFGPGTRLTVL.

The chain combines TRBV3-1 (or the pseudogene TRBV3-2) with TRBJ2-5; a possible D gene is TRBD2 (6 bases). The V gene's germline CDR1 is LGHDT and CDR2 YNNKEL (reference sequence). Trimming removed 5 bases from V and 4 bases from J, with 17 bases in between. The CDR3 spans 15 residues. The CDR3, as DNA: TGTGCCAGCAGCTCTTGGGGAGGAACCGGAGAGACCCAGTACTTC. The encoded protein is CASSSWGGTGETQYF.

The chain employs TRBV7-3 and TRBJ2-1; 9 bases match TRBD1. This CDR3 comprises 14 residues. With 5 bases clipped from V and 6 bases from J, the junction kept 5 bases outside the gene matches. Germline loops: CDR1 SGHTA, CDR2 FQGTGA. The CDR3 coding sequence is TGTGCCAGCAGCCCAGGGACAGGGAGCAATGAGCAGTTCTTC. Translated, it gives CASSPGTGSNEQFF.

The chain employs TRBV4-3 and TRBJ1-3, with a tentative D call TRBD1 (5 bases). This CDR3 spans 15 amino acids. Trimming cost V 0 bases and J 4 bases, with 10 bases left between them. Looked up from germline, CDR1 is LGHNA and CDR2 is YSLEER. DNA for the CDR3: TGCGCCAGCAGCCAAGATCCCCAGGGAGGAAACACCATATATTTT. Encoded protein: CASSQDPQGGNTIYF.

The chain links TRBV2 to TRBJ2-3, with 8 nucleotides matching TRBD2. Per the germline V gene, CDR1 is SNHLY and CDR2 is FYNNEI. Losses at the gene ends were 6 bases for V and 4 bases for J; bases not matched to a gene: 6. This CDR3 comprises 14 residues. CDR3 residues: CASSIAGSADTQYF. The CDR3 DNA reads TGTGCCAGCAGCATAGCGGGGAGCGCAGATACGCAGTATTTT.

Concerning this clone: At one boundary the junction diverges from the germline segment, which might be a read error. V and J are TRBV6-5 and TRBJ1-2; TRBD1 matches at 7 bases. The germline V gene has CDR1 MNHEY and CDR2 SVGAGI. The CDR3 is made up of 16 amino acids. CDR3 protein: CASSYSKGGAGYGYTF. The CDR3 bases are TGTGCCAGCAGCTACTCGAAAGGGGGCGCAGGCTATGGCTACACCTTC.

J is TRBJ1-6 and V is TRBV27, with 11 bases identical to TRBD1. Germline CDR1 reads MNHEY; CDR2 reads SMNVEV (reference sequence). The CDR3 spans 16 residues. The J segment lost 10 bases and the V segment lost 6 bases, leaving 11 bases of the junction unmatched. Here the CDR3 reads CASSRKGQGEGSPLHF. CDR3 nucleotide sequence: TGTGCCAGCAGCCGGAAGGGACAGGGGGAGGGATCACCCCTCCACTTT.

The chain couples TRBV30 to TRBJ1-4, with TRBD1 identical over 10 bases. This CDR3 is built from 14 residues. The germline gives CDR1 GTSNPN, CDR2 SVGIG (reference sequence). V dropped 4 bases and J dropped 7; count of bases not matched to a gene: 6. CDR3 sequence: CAWNSGQGREKLFF. CDR3 in DNA: TGTGCCTGGAATTCGGGACAGGGGCGTGAAAAACTGTTTTTT.

The chain employs TRBV4-2 and TRBJ2-1, with D possibly being TRBD2 (5 bases). The CDR3 totals 17 residues. V was clipped by 4 bases and J by 7 bases, with 23 bases between them. The V gene's germline CDR1 is LGHNA and CDR2 YNFKEQ. Written as DNA, the CDR3 is TGTGCCAGCAGCCCAAGGGTTAGAGGGAGCTGGGAGAATGAGCAGTTCTTC. Protein product: CASSPRVRGSWENEQFF.

The V gene is TRBV6-5, the J gene TRBJ1-2; no clear D. The V gene lost 5 bases and the J gene lost 8 bases, with 15 bases spanning the gap. Germline loops: CDR1 MNHEY, CDR2 SVGAGI. The CDR3 totals 13 residues. CDR3 region: CASSRSSAEGYTF. The CDR3 DNA reads as TGTGCCAGCAGTCGGTCGAGCGCGGAGGGCTACACCTTC.

The rearrangement uses TRBV18 and TRBJ2-5; 7 nucleotides line up with TRBD2. This CDR3 is built from 15 residues. The germline gives CDR1 KGHSH, CDR2 LQKENI. V shed 3 bases and J 4 bases; nucleotides not matched to a gene: 8. Here the CDR3 DNA reads TGTGCCAGCTCACCTTTACGACTAGCCGGAGAGACCCAGTACTTC. Translated, it gives CASSPLRLAGETQYF. Drawing the rest from reference TRBV18 and TRBJ2-5, the complete variable domain is NAGVMQNPRHLVRRRGQEARLRCSPMKGHSHVYWYRQLPEEGLKFMVYLQKENIIDESGMPKERFSAEFPKEGPSILRIQQVVRGDSAAYFCASSPLRLAGETQYFGPGTRLLVL.